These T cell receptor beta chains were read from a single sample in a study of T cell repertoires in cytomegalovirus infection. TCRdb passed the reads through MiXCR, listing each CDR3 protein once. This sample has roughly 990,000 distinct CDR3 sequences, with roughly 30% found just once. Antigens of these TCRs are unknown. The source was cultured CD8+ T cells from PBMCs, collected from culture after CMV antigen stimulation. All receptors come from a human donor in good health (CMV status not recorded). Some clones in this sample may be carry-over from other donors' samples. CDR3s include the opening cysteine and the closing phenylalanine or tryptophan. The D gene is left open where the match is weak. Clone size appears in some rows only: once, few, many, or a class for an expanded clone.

cdr3_nt: TGCGCCAGCAGCCGAATCGGGACTAGCGGGGGGCCTAACAATGAGCAGTTCTTC
cdr3_aa: CASSRIGTSGGPNNEQFF
d_call: TRBD2
v_call: TRBV4-3
j_call: TRBJ2-1
clone_size: -

cdr3_nt: TGTGCCAGCAGCGAATCAACAGGGCCCGAAGCTTTCTTT
cdr3_aa: CASSESTGPEAFF
d_call: -
v_call: TRBV7-2
j_call: TRBJ1-1
clone_size: few

cdr3_nt: TGTGCCAGCCGGCCCAGCGGGGGGTCCACAGATACGCAGTATTTT
cdr3_aa: CASRPSGGSTDTQYF
d_call: TRBD2
v_call: TRBV7-6
j_call: TRBJ2-3
clone_size: many

cdr3_nt: TGTGCCAGCAGCTTGGGCAGGGCCGTCTATGGCTACACCTTC
cdr3_aa: CASSLGRAVYGYTF
d_call: -
v_call: TRBV5-6
j_call: TRBJ1-2
clone_size: many

cdr3_nt: TGCGCCAGCAACTTCGACATCGCCGGTTCACCCCTCCACTTT
cdr3_aa: CASNFDIAGSPLHF
d_call: -
v_call: TRBV4-1
j_call: TRBJ1-6
clone_size: few

cdr3_nt: TGTGCCAGCAACTTAGGGGCCACAGATACGCAGTATTTT
cdr3_aa: CASNLGATDTQYF
d_call: -
v_call: TRBV7-6
j_call: TRBJ2-3
clone_size: many

cdr3_nt: TGTGCCAGCAGCCCCCGTTCAAGGGCTGATCCTGAAGCTTTCTTT
cdr3_aa: CASSPRSRADPEAFF
d_call: -
v_call: TRBV7-8
j_call: TRBJ1-1
clone_size: many

cdr3_nt: TGTGCCAGCAGCCACAAAGACAGGGCGCCCTACGAGCAGTACTTC
cdr3_aa: CASSHKDRAPYEQYF
d_call: TRBD1
v_call: TRBV7-4
j_call: TRBJ2-7
clone_size: -

cdr3_nt: TGTGCCAGCAGTGAGGCTCCCAATAAGGACAGATACCAAGAGACCCAGTACTTC
cdr3_aa: CASSEAPNKDRYQETQYF
d_call: -
v_call: TRBV25-1
j_call: TRBJ2-5
clone_size: -

cdr3_nt: TGTGCCAGCAGCCCCCGACAGGGGGCCGAGGCCGGGGAGCTGTTTTTT
cdr3_aa: CASSPRQGAEAGELFF
d_call: TRBD1
v_call: TRBV11-3
j_call: TRBJ2-2
clone_size: few

cdr3_nt: TGTGCCATACTAAGTAAGAGCACAGATACGCAGTATTTT
cdr3_aa: CAILSKSTDTQYF
d_call: -
v_call: TRBV10-3
j_call: TRBJ2-3
clone_size: -

cdr3_nt: TGTGCCAGCAGTTACGATTCCTTTGGGGATAGCACAGATACGCAGTATTTT
cdr3_aa: CASSYDSFGDSTDTQYF
d_call: -
v_call: TRBV6-2/TRBV6-3
j_call: TRBJ2-3
clone_size: few

cdr3_nt: TGTGCCAGCCTACAGGGGGCAAACACTGAAGCTTTCTTT
cdr3_aa: CASLQGANTEAFF
d_call: TRBD1
v_call: TRBV12-3/TRBV12-4
j_call: TRBJ1-1
clone_size: -

cdr3_nt: TGTGCCAGCAGTTATTACGACCTCTACACCTTC
cdr3_aa: CASSYYDLYTF
d_call: -
v_call: TRBV6-2/TRBV6-3
j_call: TRBJ1-2
clone_size: few

cdr3_nt: TGTGCCAGCAGCTCGACAGAAGATAATGGCTACACCTTC
cdr3_aa: CASSSTEDNGYTF
d_call: -
v_call: TRBV7-9
j_call: TRBJ1-2
clone_size: many

cdr3_nt: TGTGCCACCAGTGATTCGGCACGAAGCACAGATACGCAGTATTTT
cdr3_aa: CATSDSARSTDTQYF
d_call: -
v_call: TRBV24-1
j_call: TRBJ2-3
clone_size: few

cdr3_nt: TGTGCCAGCAGCTTGAGTCAGGGAGTGAACACTGAAGCTTTCTTT
cdr3_aa: CASSLSQGVNTEAFF
d_call: -
v_call: TRBV5-5
j_call: TRBJ1-1
clone_size: few

cdr3_nt: TGTGCCAGCAGCTTATGGGTTAAGGGAGCGGGCACCGGGGAGCTGTTTTTT
cdr3_aa: CASSLWVKGAGTGELFF
d_call: -
v_call: TRBV7-6
j_call: TRBJ2-2
clone_size: -